This TCR beta chain was documented in a study of blood T cell repertoires in COVID-19. Study background: Both acute and convalescent COVID-19 samples were obtained from the United States, Italy and Spain. PBMCs, B-cell-depleted T cells, or T cells provided the cDNA or gDNA that made up the material.

CDR1 is SGDLS and CDR2 is YYNGEE in the germline V gene. This CDR3 is built from 17 residues. V shed 3 bases and J shed 5 bases, with 23 bases lying between them. Produced via immunoSEQ multiplex PCR; TCRdb's table is partial and in-frame only. The sample contains 120,000 or so clones, less than 90% of which appear only once. This sequence originates from a woman aged 30 to 39 who had recovered from COVID-19. Sample: peripheral blood. The genes are TRBV9 and TRBJ2-5, with D tentatively TRBD2 (6 bases). The CDR3 DNA reads TGTGCCAGCAGCGCCTTGGGGAGGACACACGCCGGGGAGACCCAGTACTTC. It translates to CASSALGRTHAGETQYF.